Listed below are T cell receptor beta chains from one sample, sequenced in a study of blood T cell repertoires in COVID-19. Using immunoSEQ multiplex PCR, the repertoire was profiled, and TCRdb retains in-frame clones only, with some absent. The sample carries roughly 260,000 clones, approximately 82% recorded once. The material sequenced was peripheral blood. The receptors were gathered from a woman under 30 with acute or convalescent COVID-19. The CDR3 runs from the conserved cysteine through the conserved F or W. Fields, in order: CDR3 DNA, CDR3 protein, D gene, J gene, V gene, clone size. The D gene is left open where the match is weak. A clone size is listed for some rows: how often the clone was seen (once, few, many), or a class if it is expanded.

CDR3 DNA: TGTGCCAGCAGCTTAGAGGGACAGGGCTTCTACGAGCAGTACTTC
CDR3 protein: CASSLEGQGFYEQYF
D gene: TRBD1
J gene: TRBJ2-7
V gene: TRBV5-6
clone size: -

CDR3 DNA: TGTGCCAGCAGTTTATTGGGCACCTATAGCAATCAGCCCCAGCATTTT
CDR3 protein: CASSLLGTYSNQPQHF
D gene: -
J gene: TRBJ1-5
V gene: TRBV27
clone size: -

CDR3 DNA: TGTGCCAGCAGTTTATCGCGGGGGGGGGACTACGAGCAGTACTTC
CDR3 protein: CASSLSRGGDYEQYF
D gene: TRBD2
J gene: TRBJ2-7
V gene: TRBV27
clone size: -

CDR3 DNA: TGTGCCAGCAGCCCCCGGGACAGGGGCTCCTACGAGCAGTACTTC
CDR3 protein: CASSPRDRGSYEQYF
D gene: TRBD1
J gene: TRBJ2-7
V gene: TRBV11-1
clone size: many

CDR3 DNA: TGTGCCAGCTTCTCGCGGGGGGGCGCGAATTCACCCCTCCACTTT
CDR3 protein: CASFSRGGANSPLHF
D gene: -
J gene: TRBJ1-6
V gene: TRBV18
clone size: -

CDR3 DNA: TGTGCCAGCAGCGTAGCTACGGCTAGCGGGTGGAATGAGCAGTTCTTC
CDR3 protein: CASSVATASGWNEQFF
D gene: TRBD2
J gene: TRBJ2-1
V gene: TRBV9
clone size: -

CDR3 DNA: TGCGCCAGCAGCTTGAATGTCTTGGGCGGGAGGAGCACAGATACGCAGTATTTT
CDR3 protein: CASSLNVLGGRSTDTQYF
D gene: TRBD2
J gene: TRBJ2-3
V gene: TRBV5-1
clone size: -

CDR3 DNA: TGCGCCAGCAGCTTCCCTCAAGAGACCCAGTACTTC
CDR3 protein: CASSFPQETQYF
D gene: -
J gene: TRBJ2-5
V gene: TRBV5-1
clone size: -

CDR3 DNA: TGTGCCAGCAGCCCAGGGGACAGAGCCCTTAACTATGGCTACACCTTC
CDR3 protein: CASSPGDRALNYGYTF
D gene: TRBD1
J gene: TRBJ1-2
V gene: TRBV6-2/TRBV6-3
clone size: -

CDR3 DNA: TGTGCCAGTAGTACGAAGACAGGGGGGAGTCAGCCCCAGCATTTT
CDR3 protein: CASSTKTGGSQPQHF
D gene: TRBD1
J gene: TRBJ1-5
V gene: TRBV19
clone size: -